This T cell receptor beta chain was found in a study of blood T cells in healthy people across ages. Overall study findings and caveats: TCR beta diversity per million T cells fell roughly linearly with age.

About this clonotype itself: Its target is not known.

Together with a sample-barcoded 5' primer, a J-beta primer mix was included in a second PCR lasting roughly 7 to 11 cycles. Through a template-switch adaptor with 12 random nucleotides, each cDNA molecule received a tag. TCRdb reprocessed the 5' RACE reads via MiXCR and lists one record per CDR3 protein. The sample holds about 730,000 distinct CDR3 sequences, 43% seen once. Germline lookup yields CDR1 MNHNY and CDR2 SVGAGI (reference sequence). This CDR3 has 15 amino acids. Losses at the gene ends were 4 bases for V and 8 bases for J; bases not matched to a gene: 10. The chain uses TRBV6-6 and TRBJ1-5; 8 bases are a match to TRBD1. The clonotype was recovered from a woman aged 55-75 years in good health. Sequencing used blood. The CDR3 loop reads CASSSRTGMLEPQHF. The CDR3 nucleotides are TGTGCCAGCAGTTCGAGGACAGGGATGTTGGAGCCCCAGCATTTT.